The 10 T cell receptor beta chains below were found in one sample sequenced in a study of cytomegalovirus exposure and HLA in healthy donors. PCR used 60 Vbeta primers and 13 Jbeta primers. The repertoire was sequenced with immunoSEQ multiplex PCR; TCRdb's copy has only in-frame clones and lacks some. The sample yields 120,000 or so clones, over 60% seen once. The material sequenced was PBMCs. These receptor sequences come from a man aged 30-40 years in good health and CMV-seronegative.

The chain links TRBV5-4 to TRBJ1-4; D is unresolved. Trimming took 0 bases from V and 5 from J, leaving 17 bases between them. Per the germline V gene, CDR1 is SGHNT and CDR2 is YYREEE (reference sequence). CDR3 size: 17 residues. The CDR3 sequence: CASSLGHDRGSNEKLFF. Written as DNA, the CDR3 is TGTGCCAGCAGCTTGGGCCACGATCGAGGATCAAATGAAAAACTGTTTTTT.

This chain uses TRBV5-4 with TRBJ1-1, with D possibly matching TRBD1 (6 bases). This CDR3 is 13 amino acids long. CDR1 is SGHNT, CDR2 YYREEE, per germline (reference sequence). V shed 5 bases and J shed 4 bases, with 12 bases lying between them. The CDR3 DNA follows: TGTGCCAGCAGGGGGCCAGGGGTCACTGAAGCTTTCTTT. Protein sequence: CASRGPGVTEAFF.

The chain joins TRBV4-1 to TRBJ2-7, with TRBD2 matching 8 bases. J lost 7 bases, V lost 0 bases, and 5 bases had no gene match. CDR1 MGHRA and CDR2 YSYEKL come from the germline V gene. The length of the CDR3 is 14 residues. Here the CDR3 reads CASSQDAGGGEQYF. The CDR3 DNA reads TGCGCCAGCAGCCAAGATGCGGGGGGTGGAGAGCAGTACTTC.

This chain links TRBV5-5 with TRBJ1-1, with TRBD1 as a possible D gene (5 bases). This CDR3 is 15 amino acids long. Between the trimmed V and J ends, which lost 1 base and 0 bases, there was a span of 10 bases. Germline CDR1 reads SGHKS; CDR2 reads YYEKEE (reference sequence). Here the CDR3 reads CASSLYQGVNTEAFF. The CDR3 bases are TGTGCCAGCAGCTTGTATCAGGGCGTGAACACTGAAGCTTTCTTT. The complete variable domain, with remaining parts taken from reference TRBV5-5 and TRBJ1-1, reads DAGVTQSPTHLIKTRGQQVTLRCSPISGHKSVSWYQQVLGQGPQFIFQYYEKEERGRGNFPDRFSARQFPNYSSELNVNALLLGDSALYLCASSLYQGVNTEAFFGQGTRLTVV.

This rearrangement joins TRBV6-5 to TRBJ1-2; 7 nucleotides agree with TRBD1. Germline V gives CDR1 MNHEY, CDR2 SVGAGI. The CDR3 consists of 14 residues. V was clipped by 4 bases and J by 4 bases; unmatched bases: 6. The CDR3 loop is CASSSGTAFYGYTF. Written as DNA, the CDR3 is TGTGCCAGCAGTTCCGGGACAGCGTTCTATGGCTACACCTTC.

The gene calls are TRBV7-9 and TRBJ2-7, with 7 bases identical to TRBD1. Germline V CDR1 and CDR2: SEHNR, FQNEAQ (reference sequence). CDR3 length: 12 amino acids. V gave up 8 bases and J gave up 4 bases; unmatched junction bases: 5. The CDR3 here is CASESQGYEQYF. The CDR3 coding sequence is TGTGCCAGCGAGTCACAGGGGTACGAGCAGTACTTC.

This clone was observed once. The J gene is TRBJ2-7, the V gene TRBV9; D is possibly TRBD2 (5 bases). Trimming stripped 4 bases from V and 6 bases from J, with 14 bases between. CDR1 and CDR2 from the germline V gene are SGDLS and YYNGEE. This CDR3 has 13 residues. The CDR3 nucleotides are TGTGCCAGCAGCCCCAGAGGAGGTCGCGAGCAGTACTTC. Translating gives CASSPRGGREQYF.

V is TRBV2 and J is TRBJ2-3; TRBD2 agrees at 8 bases. CDR3 size: 15 residues. J lost 1 base, V lost 3 bases, and 3 bases had no gene match. Germline-derived CDR1 and CDR2 are SNHLY and FYNNEI. CDR3 sequence: CASSEGRGGTDTQYF. The DNA for the CDR3 is TGTGCCAGCAGTGAGGGGCGGGGGGGCACAGATACGCAGTATTTT.

The chain uses TRBV19 and TRBJ1-5; D gene unclear. The CDR3 covers 15 residues. Germline CDR1 reads LNHDA; CDR2 reads SQIVND (reference sequence). V lost 5 bases, J lost 2 bases, and 13 bases lay in between. The CDR3 region has the DNA TGTGCCAGTAGTCCAATCGGGGTCGGCAATCAGCCCCAGCATTTT. It encodes CASSPIGVGNQPQHF.

V is TRBV5-1 and J is TRBJ1-4, with D tentatively TRBD1 (6 bases). This CDR3 has 18 residues. Trimming took off 0 bases at V and 0 bases at J, with 15 bases between the two ends. Germline lookup yields CDR1 SGHRS and CDR2 YFSETQ. The CDR3 coding sequence is TGCGCCAGCAGCTTGGCCGGACAGAGCTCTGCAACTAATGAAAAACTGTTTTTT. This gives the protein CASSLAGQSSATNEKLFF.